Sequencing of this T cell receptor beta chain was carried out in a study of graft-versus-host responses after intestinal transplantation. The method was immunoSEQ multiplex PCR; TCRdb's version includes in-frame clones alone and lacks a portion of them. Among about 54,000 clones listed, 91% were seen once. The CDR3 sequence is 12 residues long. Germline CDR1 is LNHNV and CDR2 is YYDKDF (reference sequence). V dropped 5 bases and J dropped 5 bases, with 7 bases sitting between them. The specimen was PBMCs, collected approximately 660 days after intestinal transplant. This chain joins TRBV15 and TRBJ1-5, with unresolved D. This TCR came from a human patient who received an intestinal transplant, so some T cells may come from the graft donor. The CDR3 sequence is CATSRPDQPQHF. The CDR3 DNA follows: TGTGCCACCAGCCGTCCTGATCAGCCCCAGCATTTT.